A selection of T cell receptor beta chains follows, all from one sample in a study of monozygotic twins with inflammatory bowel disease. TCRdb reanalyzed the 5' RACE reads, giving one entry per CDR3 protein sequence and no DNA. Here the sample table reports a few hundred thousand distinct CDR3 sequences. Sequences were obtained from blood. These receptors came from a human donor with ulcerative colitis or Crohn's disease, or a healthy co-twin of an affected twin (not recorded which). Each CDR3 is given with its conserved first and last residue.

cdr3_length: 14; v_call: TRBV20-1; j_call: TRBJ1-2; cdr3_aa: CSANRPGGNYGYTF
cdr3_length: 17; v_call: TRBV4-2; j_call: TRBJ2-1; cdr3_aa: CASSSRPLPKWGNEQFF
cdr3_length: 16; v_call: TRBV25-1; j_call: TRBJ1-1; cdr3_aa: CASSRGTALWSTEAFF
cdr3_length: 14; v_call: TRBV25-1; j_call: TRBJ2-5; cdr3_aa: CASSETGGSETQYF
cdr3_length: 15; v_call: TRBV3-1; j_call: TRBJ2-7; cdr3_aa: CASSQQGSPSYEQYF
cdr3_length: 15; v_call: TRBV12-3/TRBV12-4; j_call: TRBJ1-5; cdr3_aa: CASTPGQGDNQPQHF
cdr3_length: 13; v_call: TRBV12-3/TRBV12-4; j_call: TRBJ2-5; cdr3_aa: CASSFSGEGTQYF
cdr3_length: 16; v_call: TRBV18; j_call: TRBJ1-3; cdr3_aa: CASSPFMTSDGNTIYF
cdr3_length: 20; v_call: TRBV6-9; j_call: TRBJ2-3; cdr3_aa: CASSPLGRDTPPLRTDTQYF
cdr3_length: 18; v_call: TRBV9; j_call: TRBJ2-2; cdr3_aa: CASSTPNRGSLNTGELFF
cdr3_length: 17; v_call: TRBV24-1; j_call: TRBJ2-5; cdr3_aa: CATRFRVVRTSQETQYF
cdr3_length: 15; v_call: TRBV5-1; j_call: TRBJ1-6; cdr3_aa: CASSLLGRGNSPLHF
cdr3_length: 16; v_call: TRBV2; j_call: TRBJ1-6; cdr3_aa: CASSEGWDPRNSPLHF
cdr3_length: 16; v_call: TRBV18; j_call: TRBJ2-1; cdr3_aa: CASSPPAARGDNEQFF
cdr3_length: 14; v_call: TRBV19; j_call: TRBJ2-2; cdr3_aa: CASSGVTDTGELFF
cdr3_length: 11; v_call: TRBV25-1; j_call: TRBJ2-7; cdr3_aa: CASSRGTEQYF
cdr3_length: 13; v_call: TRBV5-1; j_call: TRBJ1-2; cdr3_aa: CASVFQGNDGYTF
cdr3_length: 17; v_call: TRBV6-5; j_call: TRBJ1-5; cdr3_aa: CASSRFAPGYSNQPQHF
cdr3_length: 16; v_call: TRBV25-1; j_call: TRBJ2-2; cdr3_aa: CASEMAGAANTGELFF
cdr3_length: 13; v_call: TRBV3-1; j_call: TRBJ2-5; cdr3_aa: CASSRLADETQYF
cdr3_length: 16; v_call: TRBV5-1; j_call: TRBJ2-1; cdr3_aa: CASKTGRAFSYNEQFF
cdr3_length: 13; v_call: TRBV2; j_call: TRBJ1-2; cdr3_aa: CASSGRAGHGYTF
cdr3_length: 15; v_call: TRBV6-1; j_call: TRBJ2-7; cdr3_aa: CASSVSGGGTEEQYF
cdr3_length: 13; v_call: TRBV20-1; j_call: TRBJ2-7; cdr3_aa: CSATPGQTYEQYF
cdr3_length: 13; v_call: TRBV5-1; j_call: TRBJ2-5; cdr3_aa: CASGFPGEETQYF
cdr3_length: 13; v_call: TRBV7-2; j_call: TRBJ2-5; cdr3_aa: CASNLAVQETQYF
cdr3_length: 15; v_call: TRBV7-9; j_call: TRBJ2-1; cdr3_aa: CASSLGLAGEYEQFF
cdr3_length: 19; v_call: TRBV6-5; j_call: TRBJ2-7; cdr3_aa: CASSYSSPLLAGLSYEQYF
cdr3_length: 16; v_call: TRBV5-1; j_call: TRBJ2-7; cdr3_aa: CASSSTSGIYTYEQYF
cdr3_length: 14; v_call: TRBV20-1; j_call: TRBJ1-5; cdr3_aa: CSARSGLSNQPQHF
cdr3_length: 11; v_call: TRBV12-3/TRBV12-4; j_call: TRBJ2-1; cdr3_aa: CASSYRNEQFF
cdr3_length: 14; v_call: TRBV20-1; j_call: TRBJ2-1; cdr3_aa: CSSPERGKYNEQFF
cdr3_length: 14; v_call: TRBV20-1; j_call: TRBJ2-1; cdr3_aa: CSAKTPSSYNEQFF
cdr3_length: 12; v_call: TRBV20-1; j_call: TRBJ2-1; cdr3_aa: CSARYRDHEQFF
cdr3_length: 14; v_call: TRBV7-2; j_call: TRBJ2-3; cdr3_aa: CASSSTRTSDTQYF
cdr3_length: 15; v_call: TRBV21-1; j_call: TRBJ2-2; cdr3_aa: CASSFRDRNTGELFF
cdr3_length: 16; v_call: TRBV12-3/TRBV12-4; j_call: TRBJ2-3; cdr3_aa: CASSLGLQFVEDTQYF
cdr3_length: 13; v_call: TRBV13; j_call: TRBJ2-2; cdr3_aa: CASSPGLTGELFF
cdr3_length: 12; v_call: TRBV7-2; j_call: TRBJ2-2; cdr3_aa: CASSPGQGKLFF
cdr3_length: 14; v_call: TRBV7-9; j_call: TRBJ2-1; cdr3_aa: CASSPEGHSNEQFF
cdr3_length: 15; v_call: TRBV7-9; j_call: TRBJ2-5; cdr3_aa: CASSSGPTHQETQYF
cdr3_length: 15; v_call: TRBV18; j_call: TRBJ2-2; cdr3_aa: CASSLGQANTGELFF
cdr3_length: 16; v_call: TRBV18; j_call: TRBJ1-1; cdr3_aa: CASSPPSSSGGTEAFF
cdr3_length: 14; v_call: TRBV6-4; j_call: TRBJ2-1; cdr3_aa: CASSDSEEGNEQFF
cdr3_length: 14; v_call: TRBV20-1; j_call: TRBJ2-7; cdr3_aa: CSASLSGGTYEQYF
cdr3_length: 19; v_call: TRBV11-1; j_call: TRBJ1-1; cdr3_aa: CASSLGINYGQGEGTEAFF
cdr3_length: 16; v_call: TRBV5-1; j_call: TRBJ1-6; cdr3_aa: CASSLPPGTGRSPLHF
cdr3_length: 13; v_call: TRBV6-6; j_call: TRBJ2-7; cdr3_aa: CASSRTGLGEQYF
cdr3_length: 15; v_call: TRBV19; j_call: TRBJ1-5; cdr3_aa: CASRFGSVYNQPQHF
cdr3_length: 15; v_call: TRBV12-3/TRBV12-4; j_call: TRBJ1-5; cdr3_aa: CASSLTPAINQPQHF
cdr3_length: 15; v_call: TRBV13; j_call: TRBJ2-7; cdr3_aa: CASSFVAGGTYEQYF
cdr3_length: 17; v_call: TRBV7-9; j_call: TRBJ2-1; cdr3_aa: CPSSLELTSGGPNEQFF
cdr3_length: 18; v_call: TRBV5-1; j_call: TRBJ2-7; cdr3_aa: CASSSKGGRVSSGYEQYF
cdr3_length: 13; v_call: TRBV5-1; j_call: TRBJ1-2; cdr3_aa: CASSSPGEYGYTF
cdr3_length: 15; v_call: TRBV7-9; j_call: TRBJ1-5; cdr3_aa: CASSHGQGENQPQHF